This T cell receptor beta chain was observed in a study of cytomegalovirus exposure and HLA in healthy donors. PCR used 60 Vbeta primers and 13 Jbeta primers. The repertoire was sequenced with immunoSEQ multiplex PCR; TCRdb's copy has only in-frame clones and lacks some. This table holds approximately 88,000 clones, around 81% found once. Sample: PBMCs. This TCR came from a man between 18 and 35 years old in good health and CMV-seronegative.

In DNA, the CDR3 is TGTGCCAGCAGCCAAGATTCAAGCATGAACACTGAAGCTTTCTTT. Translating it yields CASSQDSSMNTEAFF. The V call is TRBV4-2, the J call TRBJ1-1, with D hard to call. V dropped 0 bases and J dropped 0 bases, with 8 bases sitting between them. The germline gives CDR1 LGHNA, CDR2 YNFKEQ. The CDR3 spans 15 residues.